The rows below give T cell receptor beta chains drawn from one sample of a study of CD8 T cells in Susac syndrome. TCRdb reprocessed the immunoSEQ multiplex PCR reads via MiXCR and lists one record per CDR3 protein. The sample records roughly 80,000 distinct CDR3 sequences, about 92% being singletons. The sample taken for sequencing was CD4+ T cells from PBMCs. The receptors originated from a human donor with Susac syndrome. CDR3s include the opening cysteine and the closing phenylalanine or tryptophan.

>TRBV20-1|TRBJ2-2
CSAQGQGAGELFF
>TRBV30|TRBJ2-1
CAWSPRSGRVQFF
>TRBV29-1|TRBJ1-1
CSGQLTGVAFF
>TRBV5-4|TRBJ2-1
CASSLAPIAGDSYNEQFF
>TRBV7-2|TRBJ1-5
CASSLTGEGQPQHF
>TRBV5-5|TRBJ2-7
CASSSQPPVPHYEQYF
>TRBV7-9|TRBJ2-1
CASSTGGGRSLNEQFF
>TRBV5-4|TRBJ2-7
CASSTGLPIRTSYEQYF
>TRBV28|TRBJ2-7
CASSPRALVYEQYF
>TRBV11-2|TRBJ1-5
CASSVEAGVNQPQHF
>TRBV30|TRBJ1-6
CANARTGQNSPLHF
>TRBV5-8|TRBJ2-1
CASSSLGRVAYNEQFF
>TRBV28|TRBJ2-6
CASRPGGTSGANVLTF
>TRBV20-1|TRBJ1-1
CSTGRGGATEAFF
>TRBV7-9|TRBJ2-5
CASSLAPGVGGETQYF
>TRBV24-1|TRBJ2-7
CATLGGTLYEQYF
>TRBV12-3/TRBV12-4|TRBJ2-1
CASSSERDRGNEQFF
>TRBV6-1|TRBJ2-3
CASSWTGSTQYF
>TRBV5-1|TRBJ1-2
CASSFGQGGYGYTF
>TRBV28|TRBJ2-6
CASSLGGANVLTF
>TRBV24-1|TRBJ2-3
CATSDLTTDTQYF
>TRBV20-1|TRBJ1-5
CSAREWGSNQPQHF
>TRBV27|TRBJ1-2
CASTPGRGNGYTF
>TRBV14|TRBJ2-7
CASSQLIQGRSPYEQYF
>TRBV20-1|TRBJ1-5
CSAPTQGGGRYQPQHF
>TRBV7-6|TRBJ2-7
CASRSGRDRGEQYF
>TRBV6-1|TRBJ2-4
CASSEPQGSKNIQYF
>TRBV18|TRBJ2-2
CASSPPHPGFGELFF
>TRBV2|TRBJ2-7
CASTPPGAPSYEQYF
>TRBV28|TRBJ2-7
CASSLGQGRMGSNYEQYF
>TRBV10-3|TRBJ1-6
CAIRSVENSPLHF
>TRBV28|TRBJ1-5
CASTSGGSYSNQPQHF
>TRBV19|TRBJ2-2
CASMWTGGTGELFF
>TRBV7-6|TRBJ1-4
CASSQLNEKLFF
>TRBV4-3|TRBJ2-5
CASSQSGTSGETQYF
>TRBV5-6|TRBJ2-1
CASSLRGTLAPYNEQFF
>TRBV29-1|TRBJ1-2
CSVDRSNGYTF